This T cell receptor (beta chain) comes out of a study of blood T cells in healthy people across ages. The sample holds many counts of this clonotype. Germline V gives CDR1 SQVTM, CDR2 ANQGSEA. The CDR3 extends over 12 amino acids. V shed 4 bases and J shed 1 base, with 8 bases lying between them. Then a second PCR, running about 7 to 11 cycles, was carried out with a sample-barcoded 5' primer and a J-beta primer mix. TCRdb reprocessed the 5' RACE reads with MiXCR, giving one entry per CDR3 protein. The table lists approximately 940,000 distinct CDR3 sequences, roughly 50% of them singletons. What was sequenced was blood. This TCR was sampled from a man younger than 40 in good health. This sequence joins TRBV29-1 and TRBJ2-7; weak D call: TRBD1 (6 bases). CDR3 region: CSVVQGSYEQYF. The CDR3, as DNA: TGCAGCGTTGTACAGGGATCCTACGAGCAGTACTTC.